Below, 11 T cell receptor beta chains from the same sample are listed, as sequenced in a study of T cells in localized non-small cell lung cancer. Repertoires were generated with immunoSEQ multiplex PCR, while TCRdb's copy carries only in-frame clones and drops some. The table shows about 39,000 clones, with 70% to 80% occurring only once. This sample comprised PBMCs, obtained before any cancer treatment. Receptors originate from a woman aged 40 to 75 with stage II squamous cell lung carcinoma.

The genes are TRBV5-5 and TRBJ2-2; D is uncertain. Germline V lookup: CDR1 SGHKS, CDR2 YYEKEE (reference sequence). The CDR3 is 15 amino acids. Trimming cost V 0 bases and J 3 bases, with 9 bases left between them. CDR3 nucleotide sequence: TGTGCCAGCAGCTTGGCAGGTACGGACACCGGGGAGCTGTTTTTT. As protein: CASSLAGTDTGELFF.

The chain joins TRBV18 to TRBJ1-1, with unresolved D. The CDR3 covers 13 residues. Germline lookup yields CDR1 KGHSH and CDR2 LQKENI. V was cut by 3 bases and J by 7 bases, with 12 bases left in between. The DNA for the CDR3 is TGTGCCAGCTCACCGACGGGAGCGGGTGAAGCTTTCTTT. Protein sequence: CASSPTGAGEAFF.

This clone turned up a few times. This chain connects TRBV11-2 to TRBJ1-2; 8 bases map to TRBD1. There are 17 residues in the CDR3. Germline CDR1 reads SGHAT; CDR2 reads FQNNGV. V lost 0 bases to trimming and J lost 3 bases; unmatched junction nucleotides: 9. The CDR3 bases are TGTGCCAGCAGCTTAGACTTTACAGGGGGAACCGACTATGGCTACACCTTC. Amino acid sequence: CASSLDFTGGTDYGYTF.

The table lists this clone with a few counts. The chain uses TRBV28 and TRBJ2-3, with 8 bases lining up with TRBD1. V lost 5 bases and J lost 3; bases outside the gene matches: 10. Germline CDR1 MDHEN, CDR2 SYDVKM. There are 16 residues in the CDR3. The CDR3 nucleotides read TGTGCCAGCAGTATAGGCAGGGGGCGCGGGACAGATACGCAGTATTTT. Its protein product is CASSIGRGRGTDTQYF.

With regard to this clone: Additional DNA sequences in this sample encode the identical CDR3. The gene calls are TRBV27 and TRBJ1-5, with 7 bases lining up with TRBD1. Germline V gene data show CDR1 as MNHEY and CDR2 as SMNVEV (reference sequence). CDR3 length equals 18 residues. V was pared by 5 bases and J by 3 bases, with 16 bases of the junction left unmatched. The CDR3 nucleotides are TGTGCCAGCAGTCCAAATTTGCCTAGGACAGGCGACAATCAGCCCCAGCATTTT. This codes for CASSPNLPRTGDNQPQHF.

This sequence joins TRBV27 and TRBJ2-1; a possible D gene is TRBD2 (5 bases). The CDR3 has 14 residues. Germline CDR1 is MNHEY and CDR2 is SMNVEV (reference sequence). Trimming removed 5 bases at V and 1 base at J, with 9 bases between. The CDR3 DNA reads as TGTGCCAGCAGTAGATCGGGATCCTACAATGAGCAGTTCTTC. Protein sequence: CASSRSGSYNEQFF.

V and J are TRBV6-5 and TRBJ1-6, with D possibly matching TRBD1 (5 bases). The CDR3 extends over 14 amino acids. Trimming pared 4 bases from V and 8 bases from J, leaving 12 bases between. Germline V CDR1 and CDR2: MNHEY, SVGAGI. The CDR3 loop is CASSFGGLDSPLHF. The CDR3 DNA is TGTGCCAGCAGTTTTGGGGGATTGGATTCACCCCTCCACTTT.

The V call is TRBV27, the J call TRBJ1-1, with a possible D match to TRBD1 (5 bases). This CDR3 contains 15 residues. Germline CDR1 is MNHEY and CDR2 is SMNVEV (reference sequence). The V and J ends lost 1 base and 0 bases respectively, with 9 bases between them. The CDR3 loop reads CASSLYWGMNTEAFF. The CDR3 nucleotides read TGTGCCAGCAGTTTATATTGGGGGATGAACACTGAAGCTTTCTTT.

CDR3 nucleotides: TGTGCCAGCAGTTACGACTCCGTGGGGGCCTACGAGCAGTACTTC. Protein product: CASSYDSVGAYEQYF. The V and J genes are TRBV6-5 and TRBJ2-7; D is perhaps TRBD1 or TRBD2 (5 bases each). CDR3 length: 15 residues. CDR1 and CDR2 (germline): MNHEY, SVGAGI. V was shortened by 2 bases and J by 2 bases, with 13 bases between the two germline ends.

The J gene is TRBJ1-5, the V gene TRBV4-2; no clear D gene. CDR1 and CDR2 (germline): LGHNA, YNFKEQ. The CDR3 has 13 residues. V lost 0 bases and J lost 6, with 6 bases in between. CDR3 coding DNA: TGTGCCAGCAGCCAAGATGAGGGTCAGCCCCAGCATTTT. This gives the protein CASSQDEGQPQHF.

This clone was seen many times. The chain is built from TRBV7-9 and TRBJ2-1; a weak D match, TRBD2 (5 bases). Germline V gene sequence: CDR1 SEHNR, CDR2 FQNEAQ (reference sequence). V was trimmed by 5 bases and J by 8 bases, leaving 13 bases between them. The CDR3 is 13 residues long. DNA for the CDR3: TGTGCCAGCAGCGCTCCCAGCGGCCATGAGCAGTTCTTC. It is translated as CASSAPSGHEQFF.